A selection of T cell receptor beta chains follows, all from one sample in a study of regulatory T cells in long-lasting Graves disease. TCRdb independently ran MiXCR on the multiplex PCR reads; one entry per CDR3 protein. The profile shows around 400,000 distinct CDR3 sequences, around a quarter of them singletons. The sample consisted of peripheral blood mononuclear cells (PBMCs), taken when the disease was refractory, from a patient treated with antithyroid drugs. Receptor source: a female donor with Graves disease. CDR3s include the opening cysteine and the closing phenylalanine or tryptophan. A D gene is named only where the DNA matches it firmly. Not every row has a clone size; where given, it reads once, few, many or a size class.

>TRBJ1-1|TRBD1|15|NA|TRBV6-5
CASSYRKTGAAEAFF
TGTGCCAGCAGTTACCGTAAGACAGGGGCAGCTGAAGCTTTCTTT
>TRBJ2-7|NA|13|many|TRBV2
CASSEATSYEQYF
TGTGCCAGCAGTGAAGCTACCTCCTACGAGCAGTACTTC
>TRBJ2-2|TRBD2|17|few|TRBV6-1
CASRRDSGRVNTGELFF
TGTGCCAGCAGACGAGATAGCGGGAGGGTTAACACCGGGGAGCTGTTTTTT
>TRBJ2-7|TRBD1|16|few|TRBV7-9
CASSVTTGTGIHEQYF
TGTGCCAGCAGCGTCACTACCGGGACAGGGATACACGAGCAGTACTTC
>TRBJ1-2|NA|13|NA|TRBV6-1
CASTPGPNSGYTF
TGTGCCAGCACCCCCGGCCCCAATTCTGGCTACACCTTC
>TRBJ1-2|NA|14|NA|TRBV5-4
CASSLEGGAWGYTF
TGTGCCAGCAGCTTGGAGGGGGGCGCTTGGGGCTACACCTTC
>TRBJ2-7|TRBD2|14|NA|TRBV28
CASRSPWAGDEQYF
TGTGCCAGCAGATCTCCCTGGGCGGGAGACGAGCAGTACTTC
>TRBJ1-2|TRBD1|15|few|TRBV28
CASSLRDRVNYGYTF
TGTGCCAGCAGTCTCCGGGACAGGGTGAACTATGGCTACACCTTC
>TRBJ2-4|TRBD1|14|many|TRBV28
CASSSARGQNIQYF
TGTGCCAGCAGTTCCGCCAGGGGGCAGAACATTCAGTACTTC
>TRBJ2-7|TRBD1|16|NA|TRBV28
CASSRWDRGRSDEQYF
TGTGCCAGCAGCAGATGGGACAGGGGAAGATCCGACGAGCAGTACTTC
>TRBJ1-2|NA|13|few|TRBV9
CASSAGLVYGYTF
TGTGCCAGCAGCGCAGGACTCGTCTATGGCTACACCTTC
>TRBJ2-7|NA|12|many|TRBV2
CASSETRAQQYF
TGTGCCAGCAGTGAAACTCGGGCGCAACAGTACTTC
>TRBJ2-5|NA|14|NA|TRBV20-1
CSLRGAEVGETQYF
TGCAGTCTAAGGGGAGCGGAAGTGGGAGAGACCCAGTACTTC
>TRBJ1-1|NA|15|few|TRBV7-2
CASSFPGRLNTEAFF
TGTGCCAGCAGCTTCCCGGGACGGCTGAACACTGAAGCTTTCTTT
>TRBJ2-5|TRBD2|18|many|TRBV28
CASSPTSGSLIIGETQYF
TGTGCCAGCAGCCCGACTAGCGGGAGTCTTATTATAGGAGAGACCCAGTACTTC
>TRBJ2-7|TRBD2|19|many|TRBV6-5
CASSYRRLAGGLRSYEQYF
TGTGCCAGCAGTTACCGACGACTAGCGGGAGGCCTCCGCTCCTACGAGCAGTACTTC
>TRBJ1-5|NA|14|few|TRBV19
CASNDRSSNQPQHF
TGTGCCAGTAACGACAGATCTAGCAATCAGCCCCAGCATTTT
>TRBJ2-2|NA|16|NA|TRBV3-1
CASSRPRGANTGELFF
TGTGCCAGCAGCCGGCCGAGAGGGGCGAACACCGGGGAGCTGTTTTTT
>TRBJ2-7|TRBD2|15|NA|TRBV10-3
CAISEAGTSGTEQYF
TGTGCCATCAGTGAGGCCGGGACTAGCGGGACCGAGCAGTACTTC
>TRBJ1-2|TRBD1|19|few|TRBV27
CASSLPPPGQGPWFYGYTF
TGTGCCAGCAGCTTACCCCCACCGGGACAGGGGCCTTGGTTCTATGGCTACACCTTC
>TRBJ2-7|TRBD1|13|many|TRBV2
CAGSNEQGYEQYF
TGTGCCGGTAGCAACGAACAGGGGTACGAGCAGTACTTC
>TRBJ1-2|NA|12|many|TRBV20-1
CSALDRQYGYTF
TGCAGTGCTCTGGACAGACAGTATGGCTACACCTTC
>TRBJ2-7|NA|14|many|TRBV7-2
CASSSPGVAYEQYF
TGTGCCAGCAGCTCTCCAGGGGTCGCCTACGAGCAGTACTTC
>TRBJ2-5|NA|15|NA|TRBV29-1
CSATRQLGLRETQYF
TGCAGCGCGACTAGACAGCTCGGGCTAAGAGAGACCCAGTACTTC
>TRBJ2-1|TRBD2|13|few|TRBV5-5
CASSKTSGGEQFF
TGTGCCAGCAGCAAGACTAGCGGGGGAGAGCAGTTCTTC
>TRBJ1-1|NA|14|NA|TRBV5-6
CASSLAWGGTEAFF
TGTGCCAGCAGCTTGGCCTGGGGGGGCACTGAAGCTTTCTTT
>TRBJ2-5|NA|13|few|TRBV6-2/TRBV6-3
CASSYTERETQYF
TGTGCCAGCAGTTACACGGAGCGGGAGACCCAGTACTTC
>TRBJ2-7|NA|14|few|TRBV3-1
CASSHSDGGYEQYF
TGTGCCAGCAGCCATTCCGACGGCGGCTACGAGCAGTACTTC
>TRBJ2-7|NA|15|NA|TRBV12-3/TRBV12-4
CASSTLRGPRDEQYF
TGTGCCAGCAGCACTCTACGGGGCCCTCGGGACGAGCAGTACTTC
>TRBJ2-7|TRBD1|15|many|TRBV28
CASSLSTGGNYEQYF
TGTGCCAGCAGTTTATCAACAGGGGGCAACTACGAGCAGTACTTC
>TRBJ1-2|NA|15|NA|TRBV7-9
CASSLASGGSYGYTF
TGTGCCAGCAGCTTAGCCTCGGGAGGGAGCTATGGCTACACCTTC
>TRBJ2-7|TRBD2|16|many|TRBV2
CASSPGSGTLPEEQYF
TGTGCCAGCAGTCCGGGGAGCGGGACCCTCCCGGAGGAGCAGTACTTC
>TRBJ1-1|TRBD1|15|NA|TRBV10-3
CAISETGGRYTEAFF
TGTGCCATCAGCGAGACAGGGGGCCGGTACACTGAAGCTTTCTTT
>TRBJ2-5|NA|17|NA|TRBV29-1
CSVEVARGGPSGETQYF
TGCAGCGTTGAAGTAGCAAGGGGGGGCCCCTCCGGGGAGACCCAGTACTTC
>TRBJ2-2|NA|15|few|TRBV11-2
CASSLSPGPGGELFF
TGTGCCAGCAGCTTATCCCCAGGGCCCGGCGGGGAGCTGTTTTTT
>TRBJ1-1|NA|15|many|TRBV2
CASSEVQGVNTEAFF
TGTGCCAGCAGTGAAGTACAGGGTGTGAACACTGAAGCTTTCTTT
>TRBJ2-7|TRBD2|15|few|TRBV7-9
CASTLAGGSTYEQYF
TGTGCCAGCACCTTAGCGGGAGGGTCCACCTACGAGCAGTACTTC
>TRBJ2-7|TRBD2|14|many|TRBV12-3/TRBV12-4
CASSYEGTSVTQYF
TGTGCCAGCAGTTACGAGGGGACTAGCGTAACGCAGTACTTC
>TRBJ1-2|NA|11|many|TRBV6-1
CASSESQGYTF
TGTGCCAGCAGTGAATCACAGGGCTACACCTTC
>TRBJ2-1|TRBD2|16|NA|TRBV20-1
CSAIPLADSSYNEQFF
TGCAGTGCAATCCCACTAGCGGATAGCTCCTACAATGAGCAGTTCTTC
>TRBJ2-5|TRBD2|17|NA|TRBV9
CASSVSVGGSGLETQYF
TGTGCCAGCAGCGTATCGGTGGGCGGGAGTGGTTTGGAGACCCAGTACTTC
>TRBJ1-5|NA|13|NA|TRBV4-3
CASSHGPDQPQHF
TGCGCCAGCAGCCACGGGCCAGATCAGCCCCAGCATTTT
>TRBJ2-5|TRBD1|15|NA|TRBV19
CASTPGQGVRETQYF
TGTGCCAGTACCCCGGGACAGGGTGTTAGGGAGACCCAGTACTTC
>TRBJ1-2|NA|16|many|TRBV2
CASSDNQPLFDYGYTF
TGTGCCAGCAGTGATAATCAGCCTTTGTTCGACTATGGCTACACCTTC
>TRBJ2-7|NA|13|many|TRBV11-2
CASSFQPAGEQYF
TGTGCCAGCAGCTTTCAACCCGCCGGCGAGCAGTACTTC
>TRBJ1-1|NA|16|NA|TRBV9
CASSVSGALQNTEAFF
TGTGCCAGCAGCGTGTCAGGGGCTCTCCAGAACACTGAAGCTTTCTTT
>TRBJ1-1|NA|12|few|TRBV7-9
CASSLIAGAAFF
TGTGCCAGCAGCTTAATCGCCGGCGCAGCTTTCTTT
>TRBJ1-2|NA|13|few|TRBV3-1
CASSPLDRDGYTF
TGTGCCAGCAGCCCACTGGACAGAGATGGCTACACCTTC
>TRBJ2-7|TRBD2|14|few|TRBV7-6
CASSEELAGGEQYF
TGTGCCAGCAGCGAAGAGTTAGCGGGCGGCGAGCAGTACTTC
>TRBJ1-5|NA|14|NA|TRBV20-1
CSAINREKNQPQHF
TGCAGTGCTATCAACCGGGAGAAAAATCAGCCCCAGCATTTT
>TRBJ1-5|NA|15|NA|TRBV6-9
CASSYSKGGNQPQHF
TGTGCCAGCAGTTACTCAAAAGGGGGCAATCAGCCCCAGCATTTT
>TRBJ2-7|NA|11|few|TRBV29-1
CSVGTQYEQYF
TGCAGCGTTGGGACCCAGTACGAGCAGTACTTC
>TRBJ2-1|TRBD1|18|NA|TRBV7-9
CASSLAIGTGSSYNEQFF
TGTGCCAGCAGCTTAGCCATCGGGACAGGGAGCTCCTACAATGAGCAGTTCTTC
>TRBJ2-5|NA|15|few|TRBV19
CASSIDGRIGETQYF
TGTGCCAGTAGTATCGACGGGAGAATCGGGGAGACCCAGTACTTC
>TRBJ1-1|TRBD1|15|few|TRBV6-5
CASSYSGTGRTEAFF
TGTGCCAGCAGTTACTCCGGGACAGGACGGACTGAAGCTTTCTTT
>TRBJ1-1|NA|14|many|TRBV7-8
CASSLGGWYTEAFF
TGTGCCAGCAGCCTAGGAGGTTGGTACACTGAAGCTTTCTTT
>TRBJ1-3|NA|15|NA|TRBV18
CASSPPGIAGNTIYF
TGTGCCAGCTCACCACCGGGTATCGCTGGAAACACCATATATTTT